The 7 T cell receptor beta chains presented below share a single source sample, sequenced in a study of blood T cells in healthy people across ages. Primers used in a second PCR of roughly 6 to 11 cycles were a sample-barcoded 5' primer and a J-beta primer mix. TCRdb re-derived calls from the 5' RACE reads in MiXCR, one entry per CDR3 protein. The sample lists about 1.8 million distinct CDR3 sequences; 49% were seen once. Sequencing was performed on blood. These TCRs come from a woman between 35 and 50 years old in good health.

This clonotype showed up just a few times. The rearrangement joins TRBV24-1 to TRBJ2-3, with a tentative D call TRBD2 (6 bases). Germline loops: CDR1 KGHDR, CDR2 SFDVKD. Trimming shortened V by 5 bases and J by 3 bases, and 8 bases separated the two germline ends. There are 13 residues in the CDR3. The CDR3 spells CATSGGATDTQYF. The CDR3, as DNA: TGTGCCACCAGTGGCGGGGCAACAGATACGCAGTATTTT.

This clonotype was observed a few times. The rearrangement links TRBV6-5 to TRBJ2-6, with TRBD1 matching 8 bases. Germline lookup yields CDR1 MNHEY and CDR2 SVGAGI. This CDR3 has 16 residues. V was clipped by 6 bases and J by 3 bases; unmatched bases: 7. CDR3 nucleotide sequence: TGTGCCAGCAGCGGACAGGGCGGACTTGGGGCCAACGTCCTGACTTTC. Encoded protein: CASSGQGGLGANVLTF.

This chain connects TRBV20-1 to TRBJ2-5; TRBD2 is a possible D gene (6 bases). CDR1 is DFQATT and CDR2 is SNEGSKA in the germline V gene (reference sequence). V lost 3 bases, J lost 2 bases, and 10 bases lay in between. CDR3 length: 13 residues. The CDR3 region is CSASPLAQETQYF. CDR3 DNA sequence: TGCAGTGCTAGCCCACTAGCTCAAGAGACCCAGTACTTC.

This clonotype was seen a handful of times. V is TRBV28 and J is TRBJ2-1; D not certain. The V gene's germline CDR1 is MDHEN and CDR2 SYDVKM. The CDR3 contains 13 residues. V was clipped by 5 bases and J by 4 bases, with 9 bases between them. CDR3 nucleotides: TGTGCCAGCAGTCATGGACCATACAATGAGCAGTTCTTC. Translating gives CASSHGPYNEQFF.

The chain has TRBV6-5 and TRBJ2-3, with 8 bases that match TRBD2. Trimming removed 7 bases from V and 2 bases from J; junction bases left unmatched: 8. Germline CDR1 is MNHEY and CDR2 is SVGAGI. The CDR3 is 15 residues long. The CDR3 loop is CASNLLAENTDTQYF. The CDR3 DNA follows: TGTGCCAGCAACCTACTAGCGGAGAACACAGATACGCAGTATTTT.

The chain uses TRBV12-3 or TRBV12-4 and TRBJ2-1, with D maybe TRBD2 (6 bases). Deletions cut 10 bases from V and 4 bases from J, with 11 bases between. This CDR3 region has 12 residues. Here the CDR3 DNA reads TGTGCCATTTGGGGGGAGTACAATGAGCAGTTCTTC. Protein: CAIWGEYNEQFF.

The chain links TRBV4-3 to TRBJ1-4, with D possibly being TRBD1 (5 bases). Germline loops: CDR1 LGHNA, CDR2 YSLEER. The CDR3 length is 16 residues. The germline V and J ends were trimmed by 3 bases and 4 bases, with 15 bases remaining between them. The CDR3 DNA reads TGCGCCAGCAGCCAGGCGACGGGACCTGATAATGAAAAACTGTTTTTT. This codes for CASSQATGPDNEKLFF.